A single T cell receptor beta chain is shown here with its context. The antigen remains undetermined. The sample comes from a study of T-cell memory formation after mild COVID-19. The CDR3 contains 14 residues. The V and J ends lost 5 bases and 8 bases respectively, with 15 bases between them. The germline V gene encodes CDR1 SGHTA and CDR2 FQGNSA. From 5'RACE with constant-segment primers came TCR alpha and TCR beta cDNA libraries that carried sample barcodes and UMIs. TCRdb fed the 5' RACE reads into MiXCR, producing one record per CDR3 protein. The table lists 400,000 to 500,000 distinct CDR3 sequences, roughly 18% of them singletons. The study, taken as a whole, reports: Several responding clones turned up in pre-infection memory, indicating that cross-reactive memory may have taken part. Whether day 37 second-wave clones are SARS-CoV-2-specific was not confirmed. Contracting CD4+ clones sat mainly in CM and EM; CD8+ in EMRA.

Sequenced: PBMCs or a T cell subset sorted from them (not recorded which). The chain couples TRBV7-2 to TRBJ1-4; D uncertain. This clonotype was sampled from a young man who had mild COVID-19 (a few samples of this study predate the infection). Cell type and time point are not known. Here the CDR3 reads CASSDPPTGEKLFF. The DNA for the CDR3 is TGTGCCAGCAGCGATCCTCCTACCGGCGAAAAACTGTTTTTT.